Sequencing of this TCR beta chain was carried out in a study of shared clonotypes between healthy human individuals. Background on the study: Two women and three men aged 18 to 49 made up the donors. The plates for each donor numbered three CD4 naive, three CD4 memory, two CD8 naive and one CD8 memory.

Using immunoSEQ multiplex PCR, the repertoire was profiled, and TCRdb retains in-frame clones only, with some absent. The top ten clones hold 0.1% to 0.15% of a sample with around 2.3 million clones, nearly 97% of them seen once. Of note for this clone: Its cognate antigen is unknown.

The CDR3 is 14 amino acids. V lost 6 bases and J 6 bases, leaving 17 bases between the germline ends. Per the germline V gene, CDR1 is LNHDA and CDR2 is SQIVND (reference sequence). Study outcomes and limitations: A handful of donors held 4.5% to 5% of naive CD4 clonotypes in common. Naive subsets typically showed greater estimated richness than memory subsets.

The chain couples TRBV19 to TRBJ1-2; TRBD1 might be the D (5 bases). The sample was naive CD4+ T cells sorted from blood. Subset in this sample: CD45RA+ positively selected. This sequence was found in a man in his late teens or twenties in good health. CDR3 amino acids: CASSNPPGANGYTF. CDR3 bases: TGTGCCAGTAGCAACCCACCTGGGGCCAATGGCTACACCTTC.